This TCR beta chain derives from a study of blood T cells in healthy people across ages (dated by TCRdb to about 2015). In terms of the full investigation: In model experiments, roughly one uniquely barcoded TCR beta cDNA molecule per two T cells was captured by template switching. Using deep sequencing normalized with unique cDNA molecular identifiers, the study measured how TCR beta repertoire diversity changes with age. The donors were divided into four age groups: young (average approximately 17 years), middle-aged (approximately 41), aged (approximately 62) and long-lived (nearly 85). To avoid experimental bias, donors of different ages were distributed randomly across sequencing lanes. For two donors (one aged 18 to 30 and one aged 80 or older), the study analyzed two additional independent replicas of 1 million unique cDNA reads from the same blood draw. The research as a whole found: There was a strong correlation between observed TCR beta diversity and the percentage of naive T cells measured by flow cytometry. Because profiling used bulk unsorted PBMCs, naive and antigen-experienced compartments could not be compared conclusively. Estimates of total diversity from one million sequenced T cells were regarded as lower bounds and underestimates. As age increased, observed TCR beta diversity per million T cells dropped in a roughly linear way, and a significant reduction was already evident by age 40. The long-lived group showed more naive CD4+ T cells, fewer expanded clones and increased TCR diversity than the aged group, suggesting age selection. Because donor CMV infection status was unknown, age-related changes in expanded clonotypes were potentially confounded.

The donors were roughly 39 Caucasian individuals from Russia, aged roughly 6 to 90 years, who were systemically healthy. Each donor gave around 9.8 milliliters of peripheral blood, collected into EDTA-treated Vacutainer tubes. Ficoll-Paque density-gradient centrifugation was used to isolate PBMCs, with at least 6.5 million per sample. Trizol reagent was used to extract total RNA from the PBMCs, yielding at least 6 micrograms per sample. For every donor, an aliquot of PBMCs went through flow cytometry to measure the percentages of naive CD45RAhigh/CD27high T cells. Library construction relied on 5' RACE. Sequencing took place on an Illumina HiSeq 2500. A second PCR of about 6 to 11 cycles was run with a J-beta primer mix and a sample-barcoded 5' primer. A template-switch 5' adaptor carrying 12 random nucleotides introduced a unique molecular identifier onto each TCR beta cDNA molecule. At least 2.5 million CDR3-containing paired-end reads were obtained from each sample. The Mint cDNA synthesis kit, primed by a TRBC-specific oligonucleotide, was used to synthesize first-strand cDNA from all RNA. All cDNA was treated with uracil-DNA glycosylase and then went through a first 18-cycle PCR with the universal primers M1SS and BC2_uni_R. The published analysis was carried out like this. Normalization of each sample was performed by random selection of 1 million high-quality reads, each carrying a distinct molecular identifier. Reads with shared molecular identifiers were discarded instead of being binned into consensus sequences. CDR3 identification, clonotype clustering and error correction used MiTCR with a Q25 quality threshold and the strictest error-elimination algorithm. A nonparametric unseen species model using Euler transformation provided a lower-bound estimate of total TCR beta diversity. TCRdb reprocessing: public reads trimmed at Q25 with fastp, clones called with MiXCR, in-frame beta chains kept. One record per CDR3 amino acid sequence lists the most common genes and DNA. TCRdb, rather than the study authors, made the V and J calls. The sample includes over 950,000 distinct CDR3 sequences, with roughly half observed a single time. Of the sample, around a fifth is held by the ten largest clones.

CDR1 and CDR2 are read off the germline V gene as SGHRS and YFSETQ. At the junction V is shortened by 7 bases and J by 3 bases, with 20 bases in between. The CDR3 covers 15 residues, taking in both the cysteine and the phenylalanine. The retained sequence is limited to the CDR3, 45 bases, with the frame set at the first base. Details on this clonotype: Its cognate antigen has yet to be identified. One base away there is no much larger clone; base qualities are not given.

The rearrangement joined TRBV5-1 to TRBJ2-7; TRBD1 could be the D gene, as 6 bases match. Sequencing input: blood. The clonotype was recovered from a woman aged 55-69 years in good health. The nucleotide sequence is TGCGCCAGCCGGACCAGAGGGGACAAGTACTACGAGCAGTACTTC. It is translated as CASRTRGDKYYEQYF.